These 5 T cell receptor beta chains originate from one sample sequenced in a study of Ad26.COV2.S vaccination and SARS-CoV-2 variants. Treatment of the sample: roughly 18 received Ad26.COV2.S at low or high dose, single or two shots; five or six received placebo; per-sample allocation not given. At day 63 after the first vaccine or placebo injection, samples were drawn. Profiling relied on immunoSEQ multiplex PCR, and the TCRdb table lists in-frame clones only, not all of them. The table records 410,000 or so clones, approximately 90% of them present only once. The sequencing used peripheral blood, collected in a trial of Ad26.COV2.S vaccine versus placebo. The source of these receptors is a person aged 18 to 59 who received the Ad26.COV2.S COVID-19 vaccine or a placebo.

The V call is TRBV27, the J call TRBJ2-7, with D hard to call. The germline V gene encodes CDR1 MNHEY and CDR2 SMNVEV (reference sequence). The V end was cut by 5 bases, the J end by 3 bases, with 14 bases between. This CDR3 is 14 amino acids long. CDR3 residues: CASSPEPRLYEQYF. As DNA, the CDR3 is TGTGCCAGCAGTCCCGAGCCCCGCCTCTACGAGCAGTACTTC.

The chain employs TRBV30 and TRBJ1-5, with D perhaps TRBD1 (6 bases). Per germline, CDR1 GTSNPN and CDR2 SVGIG (reference sequence). Trimming pared 2 bases from V and 6 bases from J, leaving 14 bases between. The CDR3 totals 14 residues. The CDR3 nucleotides are TGTGCCTGGAGTCGGCAGGGGATGGGTCAGCCCCAGCATTTT. As protein: CAWSRQGMGQPQHF.

The CDR3: CASSEAQMNTEAFF. In nucleotides, the CDR3 is TGTGCCAGCAGTGAAGCGCAGATGAACACTGAAGCTTTCTTT. The chain joins TRBV6-4 to TRBJ1-1; D is uncertain. Trimming pared 3 bases from V and 0 bases from J, leaving 8 bases between. The CDR3 covers 14 residues. The germline CDR1 and CDR2 sequences are MRHNA and SNTAGT.

This clone turned up a few times. J is TRBJ2-7 and V is TRBV4-3; TRBD1 is a possible D gene (6 bases). Germline lookup yields CDR1 LGHNA and CDR2 YSLEER. This CDR3 region has 14 residues. The V gene lost 1 base and the J gene lost 5 bases, with 12 bases spanning the gap. The DNA for the CDR3 is TGCGCCAGCAGCCAAGCAACAGGGTTCCACGAGCAGTACTTC. Its protein is CASSQATGFHEQYF.

The chain links TRBV6-2 or TRBV6-3 to TRBJ1-5, with D unclear. This CDR3 is 13 amino acids long. From germline, CDR1 is MNHEY and CDR2 SVGEGT. V was shortened by 2 bases and J by 4 bases, with 6 bases between the two germline ends. CDR3 DNA sequence: TGTGCCAGCAGTTACGGACTAAATCAGCCCCAGCATTTT. Its translation is CASSYGLNQPQHF.